The T cell receptor beta chain described here comes from a study of T-cell memory formation after mild COVID-19. A 5'RACE reaction primed in the constant segment made cDNA libraries of TCR alpha and TCR beta, and these carried sample barcodes and UMIs. TCRdb processed the 5' RACE reads anew with MiXCR; each CDR3 protein has one entry. The sample lists 170,000 or so distinct CDR3 sequences; 25% to 40% were seen once. Whole-study results and caveats: Day 37-peaking second-wave clones had unconfirmed SARS-CoV-2 specificity. Some SARS-CoV-2-responding clones were already detected in memory before infection. Day 15 to 85 contracting clones showed balanced CD4/CD8; day 15 to 37 expanders favored CD4+.

For this clonotype: The antigen remains unidentified.

Germline V gives CDR1 SGHVS, CDR2 FNYEAQ. The V gene lost 4 bases and the J gene lost 3 bases, with 10 bases spanning the gap. The CDR3 covers 13 residues. This receptor was obtained from an adult woman who had mild COVID-19 (a few samples of this study predate the infection). Cell type and time point are not known. V gene TRBV7-6 combines with J gene TRBJ2-7; D not certain. The sequencing input was PBMCs or a T cell subset sorted from them (not recorded which). CDR3 protein: CASSYAHDYEQYF. In DNA, the CDR3 is TGTGCCAGCAGCTACGCTCATGACTACGAGCAGTACTTC.